This is a list of T cell receptor beta chains from one sample in a study of blood T cell repertoires in COVID-19. TCRdb's table, derived via immunoSEQ multiplex PCR, lists solely in-frame clones and lacks some. The repertoire consists of just over 250,000 clones, with about 87% occurring once and the leading ten covering roughly 3.9%. Input material: peripheral blood. These receptors were taken from a man between 60 and 75 years old who had recovered from COVID-19. Each CDR3 is given with its conserved first and last residue. Clone size is given for some rows only: seen once, a few or many times, or a class if the clone is expanded.

abundance: few
len: 16
v_gene: TRBV21-1
j_gene: TRBJ2-2
CDR3aa: CASSKKQGVYTGELFF

abundance: -
len: 14
v_gene: TRBV5-1
j_gene: TRBJ2-7
CDR3aa: CASSRGTGGYEQYF

abundance: -
len: 18
v_gene: TRBV7-2
j_gene: TRBJ1-3
CDR3aa: CASSLDRSGYHSGNTIYF

abundance: -
len: 14
v_gene: TRBV6-5
j_gene: TRBJ2-2
CDR3aa: CASRGGGEAGELFF

abundance: once
len: 15
v_gene: TRBV5-1
j_gene: TRBJ1-1
CDR3aa: CASSLNFGRNTEAFF

abundance: -
len: 16
v_gene: TRBV7-9
j_gene: TRBJ2-7
CDR3aa: CASSLDKAVISYEQYF

abundance: -
len: 17
v_gene: TRBV5-4
j_gene: TRBJ1-2
CDR3aa: CASSRAGRGISNYGYTF

abundance: -
len: 16
v_gene: TRBV18
j_gene: TRBJ1-5
CDR3aa: CASSNRVGIEEQPQHF

abundance: -
len: 16
v_gene: TRBV28
j_gene: TRBJ2-6
CDR3aa: CASSPAGGSGANVLTF

abundance: -
len: 14
v_gene: TRBV6-6
j_gene: TRBJ1-1
CDR3aa: CASAPLTGNTEAFF

abundance: -
len: 18
v_gene: TRBV11-2
j_gene: TRBJ2-5
CDR3aa: CASSLGGRGRTLQETQYF

abundance: -
len: 12
v_gene: TRBV9
j_gene: TRBJ1-3
CDR3aa: CASSVWGGTIYF

abundance: -
len: 16
v_gene: TRBV19
j_gene: TRBJ1-5
CDR3aa: CASSTQDRGQHQPQHF

abundance: -
len: 17
v_gene: TRBV10-3
j_gene: TRBJ2-2
CDR3aa: CAISGPQGGLNTGELFF

abundance: -
len: 16
v_gene: TRBV6-6
j_gene: TRBJ1-2
CDR3aa: CASARTGAPLNYGYTF

abundance: -
len: 17
v_gene: TRBV24-1
j_gene: TRBJ2-5
CDR3aa: CATSGVDGGAGEETQYF

abundance: -
len: 15
v_gene: TRBV5-1
j_gene: TRBJ2-7
CDR3aa: CASSRQPGGLYEQYF

abundance: once
len: 16
v_gene: TRBV7-2
j_gene: TRBJ2-7
CDR3aa: CASSLPPSRVSYEQYF

abundance: -
len: 16
v_gene: TRBV7-2
j_gene: TRBJ1-1
CDR3aa: CASSLGLGLKNTEAFF

abundance: -
len: 16
v_gene: TRBV18
j_gene: TRBJ2-7
CDR3aa: CASSRTTGARAYEQYF

abundance: -
len: 16
v_gene: TRBV3-1/TRBV3-2
j_gene: TRBJ1-2
CDR3aa: CASSQVPGNSLYGYTF

abundance: -
len: 15
v_gene: TRBV7-9
j_gene: TRBJ1-1
CDR3aa: CASSGDSSANTEAFF

abundance: -
len: 15
v_gene: TRBV21-1
j_gene: TRBJ1-2
CDR3aa: CASSKERRIHYGYTF

abundance: -
len: 13
v_gene: TRBV2
j_gene: TRBJ2-3
CDR3aa: CASSADPGGTQYF

abundance: -
len: 13
v_gene: TRBV7-9
j_gene: TRBJ1-1
CDR3aa: CASSSGSPIEAFF

abundance: -
len: 13
v_gene: TRBV30
j_gene: TRBJ2-7
CDR3aa: CAWRRTGVYEQYF

abundance: -
len: 13
v_gene: TRBV3-1/TRBV3-2
j_gene: TRBJ2-7
CDR3aa: CASSLGQLDEQYF

abundance: -
len: 16
v_gene: TRBV5-1
j_gene: TRBJ2-5
CDR3aa: CASDIGVAGVQETQYF

abundance: -
len: 15
v_gene: TRBV30
j_gene: TRBJ1-2
CDR3aa: CAWSALRGGNYGYTF

abundance: -
len: 15
v_gene: TRBV11-3
j_gene: TRBJ2-1
CDR3aa: CASSLELAGANEQFF

abundance: -
len: 15
v_gene: TRBV7-2
j_gene: TRBJ1-5
CDR3aa: CASSLRQGGNQPQHF

abundance: -
len: 9
v_gene: TRBV5-1
j_gene: TRBJ2-7
CDR3aa: CPKRDLRYF

abundance: -
len: 15
v_gene: TRBV7-3
j_gene: TRBJ2-1
CDR3aa: CASSFGTGGNNEQFF

abundance: -
len: 16
v_gene: TRBV5-4
j_gene: TRBJ2-5
CDR3aa: CASSFGASGTGETQYF

abundance: -
len: 13
v_gene: TRBV3-1/TRBV3-2
j_gene: TRBJ1-2
CDR3aa: CASSQERGYGYTF

abundance: few
len: 14
v_gene: TRBV19
j_gene: TRBJ1-5
CDR3aa: CASTWTGQDQPQHF

abundance: -
len: 19
v_gene: TRBV4-1
j_gene: TRBJ1-6
CDR3aa: CASSRAGAGEGSYNSPLHF

abundance: -
len: 12
v_gene: TRBV5-5
j_gene: TRBJ2-7
CDR3aa: CASSVGTSEQYF

abundance: once
len: 14
v_gene: TRBV3-1/TRBV3-2
j_gene: TRBJ2-5
CDR3aa: CASSPRGRLETQYF

abundance: -
len: 15
v_gene: TRBV6-5
j_gene: TRBJ1-6
CDR3aa: CASRPDRGSPSPLHF

abundance: -
len: 18
v_gene: TRBV18
j_gene: TRBJ2-1
CDR3aa: CASSPPTSGGLSYNEQFF

abundance: -
len: 16
v_gene: TRBV7-8
j_gene: TRBJ2-2
CDR3aa: CASSLAGGEHTGELFF

abundance: -
len: 16
v_gene: TRBV5-5
j_gene: TRBJ1-1
CDR3aa: CASSQPGQGLNTEAFF

abundance: -
len: 13
v_gene: TRBV11-2
j_gene: TRBJ2-5
CDR3aa: CASSPGGMKTQYF